These T cell receptor beta chains were read from a single sample in a study of T cells after yellow fever vaccination. One entry per CDR3 protein, called by TCRdb with MiXCR from the 5' RACE reads. The data contain about 340,000 distinct CDR3 sequences, under 15% of them singletons. Source: CD4+ T cells sorted from PBMCs, taken 15 days after the yellow fever booster vaccination. Receptors were obtained from a man aged 18 to 30 who received the YFV17D yellow fever vaccine. Both conserved end residues are part of each CDR3. D genes are given only for firm matches. The size field is filled for only some rows; it gives once, few, many or a size class.

D,V,J,size,DNA,CDR3
TRBD2,TRBV4-3,TRBJ2-1,many,TGCGCCAGCAGCCAAGAGGCGGGGGGGGTTCGAGAGCAGTTCTTC,CASSQEAGGVREQFF
NA,TRBV5-6,TRBJ2-5,NA,TGTGCCAGCAGCTTCTCCGTGTACCAAGAGACCCAGTACTTC,CASSFSVYQETQYF
NA,TRBV29-1,TRBJ2-5,few,TGCAGCGGACAACGGGATCCCCAAGAGACCCAGTACTTC,CSGQRDPQETQYF
TRBD1,TRBV3-1,TRBJ1-6,once,TGTGCCAGCAGACTAACAGGGGGCTCTAATTCACCCCTCCACTTT,CASRLTGGSNSPLHF
TRBD1,TRBV5-1,TRBJ2-1,many,TGCGCCAGCAGGTCCTCCCAGGGGGCTTACAATGAGCAGTTCTTC,CASRSSQGAYNEQFF
NA,TRBV4-3,TRBJ1-1,NA,TGCGCCAGCAGCCAAACGCGGGGTACGGCTTTCTTT,CASSQTRGTAFF
NA,TRBV7-8,TRBJ1-4,NA,TGTGCCAGCAGCTTAGGACGGGGGAAGGACGAAAAACTGTTTTTT,CASSLGRGKDEKLFF
TRBD1,TRBV18,TRBJ1-1,few,TGTGCCAGCTCACCTCGACCCGGGACAGCACACACTGAAGCTTTCTTT,CASSPRPGTAHTEAFF
NA,TRBV7-2,TRBJ1-1,NA,TGTGCCAGCAGCTTAGTCGGTCACCCGAACACTGAAGCTTTCTTT,CASSLVGHPNTEAFF
NA,TRBV6-5,TRBJ1-4,few,TGTGCCAGCAGGAGAGGGAAACTCCGGACGGAGGAAAAACTGTTTTTT,CASRRGKLRTEEKLFF
TRBD2,TRBV7-2,TRBJ2-4,NA,TGTGCCAGCAGCTTAGGTGGACTAGCGGGGGGGCCGGCGGCCAAAAACATTCAGTACTTC,CASSLGGLAGGPAAKNIQYF
NA,TRBV15,TRBJ1-2,few,TGTGCCACCAGCAGAGATCCCGCGGGATATGGCTGCACCTTC,CATSRDPAGYGCTF
TRBD1,TRBV20-1,TRBJ2-4,NA,TGCAGTGCTAGAAGACGGGACAGGGGAGCCAAAAACATTCAGTACTTC,CSARRRDRGAKNIQYF
NA,TRBV4-1,TRBJ1-1,NA,TGCGCCAGCAGCCAAGATCAAGGGCGGGGGAGCACTGAAGCTTTCTTT,CASSQDQGRGSTEAFF
NA,TRBV18,TRBJ2-3,NA,TGTGCCAGCTCACCCCCAGGGTGGGGCCCGGATACGCAGTATTTT,CASSPPGWGPDTQYF
NA,TRBV4-3,TRBJ2-3,few,TGCGCCAGCAGCCAAGATAGAATCACAGATACGCAGTATTTT,CASSQDRITDTQYF
NA,TRBV5-4,TRBJ2-1,many,TGTGCCAGCAGCTTTACCCCCTCTTGGAGCGGGACAAGATACAATGAGCAGTTCTTC,CASSFTPSWSGTRYNEQFF
NA,TRBV5-1,TRBJ1-5,few,TGCGCCAGCAGCCTGGCGCCGACAAGGGATCAGCCCCAGCATTTT,CASSLAPTRDQPQHF
TRBD1,TRBV10-3,TRBJ1-5,many,TGTGCCATCAGCAAACAGGGGAATAGCAATCAGCCCCAGCATTTT,CAISKQGNSNQPQHF
NA,TRBV18,TRBJ1-4,NA,TGTGCCAGCTCACCTGCTGTCCCCGGGATTAATGAAAAACTGTTTTTT,CASSPAVPGINEKLFF
TRBD1,TRBV20-1,TRBJ1-5,NA,TGCAGTGCTACTTGGACAGGGGATAAGCCCCAGCATTTT,CSATWTGDKPQHF
NA,TRBV6-5,TRBJ1-2,NA,TGTGCCAGCAGTTACTCAGAGGGGCGGAACTATGGCTACACCTTC,CASSYSEGRNYGYTF
NA,TRBV28,TRBJ1-2,NA,TGTGCCAGCAGTTTATCCGCTCACAGGAAAGCTAACTATGGCTACACCTTC,CASSLSAHRKANYGYTF
TRBD2,TRBV20-1,TRBJ2-3,NA,TGCAGTGCTCCTGAGCTAGCGGGGAGAGGAGATACGCAGTATTTT,CSAPELAGRGDTQYF
NA,TRBV7-2,TRBJ1-2,NA,TGTGCCAGCAGCTTAGAGGCCAGGGCAGGAAGCTATGGCTACACCTTC,CASSLEARAGSYGYTF
TRBD1,TRBV6-5,TRBJ1-1,few,TGTGCCAGCAGTTCTGGGACAGATGGGATGAACACTGAAGCTTTCTTT,CASSSGTDGMNTEAFF
NA,TRBV5-1,TRBJ2-1,NA,TGCGCCAGCGCCCAATCGAGAAACGGGGTTGAGCAGTTCTTC,CASAQSRNGVEQFF
TRBD1,TRBV5-4,TRBJ2-2,NA,TGTGCCAGCAGCAGAACGACAGGGGGCCTTGACACCGGGGAGCTGTTTTTT,CASSRTTGGLDTGELFF
NA,TRBV7-2,TRBJ2-2,few,TGTGCCAGCAGCTTACAACGGGGGCCCGGGGAGCTGTTTTTT,CASSLQRGPGELFF
NA,TRBV7-9,TRBJ1-4,NA,TGTGCCAGCAGCTTAGGCCAGGGGCGAGAAAAACTGTTTTTT,CASSLGQGREKLFF
NA,TRBV7-3,TRBJ2-2,NA,TGTGCCAGCAGCTTGGTCAGGGACAACACCGGGGAGCTGTTTTTT,CASSLVRDNTGELFF
TRBD2,TRBV28,TRBJ2-1,NA,TGTGCCAGTTGGCGGTGGGGGGAGGGGAACAATGAGCAGTTCTTC,CASWRWGEGNNEQFF
NA,TRBV11-2,TRBJ1-1,NA,TGTGCCAGCAGCTTAGATAGACAGCCGCACTTT,CASSLDRQPHF
TRBD1,TRBV7-2,TRBJ2-3,few,TGTGCCAGCAGCTTAGGAGCAGGGGGCTTCGATACGCAGTATTTT,CASSLGAGGFDTQYF
TRBD1,TRBV5-1,TRBJ1-4,NA,TGCGCCAGCAGCTCGGGACAGGACCCCGAAAAACTGTTTTTT,CASSSGQDPEKLFF
NA,TRBV19,TRBJ2-3,NA,TGTGCCAGTAGTAGATTCAAACAGATTTACACAGATACGCAGTATTTT,CASSRFKQIYTDTQYF
TRBD2,TRBV5-6,TRBJ2-3,NA,TGTGCCAGCAGCTTCGTAGCGGGGGCTGGAGATACGCAGTATTTT,CASSFVAGAGDTQYF
NA,TRBV21-1,TRBJ2-1,few,TGTGCCAGCAGCAAATTACTAGCGGGGCCTAATGAGCAGTTCTTC,CASSKLLAGPNEQFF
TRBD1,TRBV7-7,TRBJ2-5,few,TGTGCTAGCAGCTTAGATGGACAGGGAAGCGAGACCCAGTACTTC,CASSLDGQGSETQYF
NA,TRBV15,TRBJ2-3,few,TGTGCCACCAGCAGAGCTTTGGGGGCGGAAGATACGCAGTATTTT,CATSRALGAEDTQYF
TRBD1,TRBV6-1,TRBJ1-5,NA,TGTGCCACGGACAGGGAGTGGGGAAATCAGCCCCAGCATTTT,CATDREWGNQPQHF
NA,TRBV5-8,TRBJ2-5,many,TGTGCCAGCAGCTTGGTGGGGCAAGAGACCCAGTACTTC,CASSLVGQETQYF
NA,TRBV6-2/TRBV6-3,TRBJ2-3,NA,TGTGCCAGCAGTTACACTGCAGATACGCAGTATTTT,CASSYTADTQYF
NA,TRBV28,TRBJ1-5,few,TGTGCCAGCAGTTTGAAATCATTTTCGGTTCGTGGTCAGCCCCAGCATTTT,CASSLKSFSVRGQPQHF
NA,TRBV7-3,TRBJ2-2,NA,TGTGCCAGCAGCTTACAGGGGTTCGGGGAGCTGTTTTTT,CASSLQGFGELFF
TRBD1,TRBV9,TRBJ2-2,NA,TGTGCCAGCAGCGTCCACCACCTGGACAGGGTAGAAACCGGGGAGCTGTTTTTT,CASSVHHLDRVETGELFF
NA,TRBV3-1,TRBJ2-7,many,TGTGCCAGCAGCCTTCGGGGGATCTACGAGCAGTACTTC,CASSLRGIYEQYF
TRBD2,TRBV7-6,TRBJ2-4,NA,TGTGCCAGCAGCTCGGGGGGACTAGCGGGGGGGCGAAACATTCAGTACTTC,CASSSGGLAGGRNIQYF